This entry lists 22 T cell receptor beta chains sequenced from one sample in a study of blood T cells in healthy people across ages (dated by TCRdb to about 2015). Receptors were amplified or captured by 5' RACE. These reads were obtained on an Illumina HiSeq 2500. A second PCR of 7 to 11 cycles was run with a J-beta primer mix and a sample-barcoded 5' primer. The raw public reads went through TCRdb reprocessing: fastp at Q25, MiXCR clone calling, in-frame beta chains kept. Records with the same CDR3 protein are collapsed into one entry carrying the most frequent genes and DNA. The sample has roughly 680,000 distinct CDR3 sequences on record, roughly 21% of them singletons. The ten largest clonotypes hold approximately 3.7% of the sample. Sequencing input: blood. These TCRs come from a man aged 65 to 79 in good health.

This clonotype was counted at least ten times. The J gene is TRBJ2-3, the V gene TRBV21-1. TRBV21-1 is a pseudogene locus. The CDR3 sequence is 13 residues long. CDR3 sequence: CASSGTNTDTQYF. CDR3 DNA: TGTGCCAGCAGCGGGACTAACACAGATACGCAGTATTTT.

This clonotype was found a few times. The chain has TRBV18 and TRBJ2-1; 8 bases are a match to TRBD1. Looked up from germline, CDR1 is KGHSH and CDR2 is LQKENI. V lost 3 bases and J lost 5; bases outside the gene matches: 3. The CDR3 runs to 14 residues. The CDR3 nucleotides are TGTGCCAGCTCACCTAGGACAGGGAACAATGAGCAGTTCTTC. Translation: CASSPRTGNNEQFF.

The V gene is TRBV9, the J gene TRBJ1-2, with 7 bases identical to TRBD1. V trimming: 3 bases; J trimming: 5 bases; junction bases outside the gene matches: 4. The V gene's germline CDR1 is SGDLS and CDR2 YYNGEE. The CDR3 extends over 13 amino acids. The CDR3 DNA reads as TGTGCCAGCAGCGCCCCAGGGGGATATGGCTACACCTTC. This sequence encodes CASSAPGGYGYTF.

There are a few counts of this clonotype. V usage is TRBV12-3 or TRBV12-4 and J usage is TRBJ1-1; 8 bases are a match to TRBD1. The CDR3 extends over 15 amino acids. The V gene end was trimmed by 6 bases and the J gene end by 3 bases; junction bases not matched to a gene: 9. The CDR3 nucleotides are TGTGCCAGCAGAGAGACAGGGGTTAGGGACACTGAAGCTTTCTTT. Translating gives CASRETGVRDTEAFF.

This clonotype was detected a few times. The rearrangement joins TRBV6-1 to TRBJ2-5; TRBD1 might be the D (6 bases). The CDR3 runs 13 residues. V dropped 4 bases and J dropped 11 bases, with 17 bases sitting between them. The germline V gene encodes CDR1 MNHNS and CDR2 SASEGT. This CDR3 is CASSGGQPSEQYF. The CDR3 DNA reads as TGTGCCAGCAGTGGAGGACAGCCGTCTGAGCAGTACTTC.

The chain recombines TRBV10-3 with TRBJ2-3; 10 bases align to TRBD1. CDR1 ENHRY and CDR2 SYGVKD come from the germline V gene. Germline trimming cut 5 bases from V and 4 bases from J; bases unmatched to any gene: 6. This CDR3 region has 15 residues. CDR3 protein: CAISPGTGDADTQYF. The CDR3 bases are TGTGCCATCAGTCCCGGGACAGGGGACGCAGATACGCAGTATTTT.

This clonotype was recorded only once. This chain links TRBV7-6 with TRBJ2-1; the D gene is possibly TRBD1 (5 bases). CDR1 is SGHVS, CDR2 FNYEAQ, per germline. The CDR3 length is 18 residues. Trimming pared 4 bases from V and 3 bases from J, leaving 22 bases between. The CDR3 sequence: CASSSVGVRQGLYNEQFF. CDR3 in DNA: TGTGCCAGCAGCTCAGTAGGGGTCCGCCAAGGGCTCTACAATGAGCAGTTCTTC.

This chain joins TRBV7-2 and TRBJ1-2; D might be TRBD1 (6 bases). The CDR3 has 14 residues. Trimming removed 5 bases at V and 8 bases at J, with 18 bases between. Germline V gene lookup returns CDR1 SGHTA and CDR2 FQGNSA. CDR3 sequence: CASSRTVLGGGYTF. The CDR3 bases are TGTGCCAGCAGCCGGACAGTCCTAGGAGGGGGCTACACCTTC.

The rearrangement links TRBV28 to TRBJ1-6; 9 nucleotides line up with TRBD1. CDR3 length equals 12 residues. Trimming at V came to 10 bases and at J to 11 bases, leaving 6 bases not matched to a gene. The V gene's germline CDR1 is MDHEN and CDR2 SYDVKM. This CDR3 is CATTGGLTPLHF. In nucleotides, the CDR3 is TGTGCCACAACAGGGGGCCTGACACCCCTCCACTTT.

This clonotype was seen repeatedly, ten times or more. The V call is TRBV18, the J call TRBJ1-4; D is perhaps TRBD1 (5 bases). The CDR3 loop spans 16 amino acids. Between the trimmed V and J ends, which lost 3 bases and 8 bases, there was a span of 19 bases. Germline V gives CDR1 KGHSH, CDR2 LQKENI. This CDR3 is CASSPGTDAFREKLFF. DNA of the CDR3: TGTGCCAGCTCACCCGGGACGGACGCTTTCAGGGAAAAACTGTTTTTT.

The rearrangement links TRBV9 to TRBJ2-1; D may be TRBD1 or TRBD2 (5 bases each). Germline CDR1 is SGDLS and CDR2 is YYNGEE. Trimming took 3 bases from V and 0 from J, leaving 13 bases between them. The CDR3 runs 16 residues. The CDR3 DNA is TGTGCCAGCAGCGATTCTTGGGGGAGCTCCTACAATGAGCAGTTCTTC. This codes for CASSDSWGSSYNEQFF.

This clonotype was detected only a few times. The chain recombines TRBV20-1 with TRBJ2-3; the D gene is possibly TRBD2 (5 bases). CDR1 is DFQATT, CDR2 SNEGSKA, per germline (reference sequence). The CDR3 sequence is 13 residues long. V gave up 0 bases and J gave up 8 bases, with 12 bases separating them. The CDR3 DNA is TGCAGTGCTAGAGATCTTGGAAGCGGTACGCAGTATTTT. As protein: CSARDLGSGTQYF.

The chain has TRBV4-3 and TRBJ2-1, with TRBD2 identical over 11 bases. In germline, CDR1 is LGHNA, CDR2 YSLEER. The V gene end was trimmed by 3 bases and the J gene end by 3 bases; junction bases not matched to a gene: 4. The CDR3 is 16 residues long. This chain's CDR3 is CASSQSGLADYNEQFF. The CDR3 DNA reads TGCGCCAGCAGCCAGTCGGGACTAGCGGACTACAATGAGCAGTTCTTC.

This clonotype was seen only a few times. The V and J genes are TRBV6-2 or TRBV6-3 and TRBJ2-1; 13 bases are shared with TRBD2. Germline-derived CDR1 and CDR2 are MNHEY and SVGEGT. CDR3 size: 18 residues. V lost 6 bases, J lost 0 bases, and 8 bases stayed unmatched. This chain's CDR3 is CASSLTSGRTSSYNEQFF. CDR3 coding DNA: TGTGCCAGCAGCTTGACTAGCGGGAGGACAAGCTCCTACAATGAGCAGTTCTTC.

This clonotype was seen just once. The CDR3 loop is CASSPPYGQETQYF. Here the CDR3 DNA reads TGTGCCAGCTCACCACCCTATGGTCAAGAGACCCAGTACTTC. V and J are TRBV18 and TRBJ2-5; D remains unclear. Germline V gene lookup returns CDR1 KGHSH and CDR2 LQKENI. The CDR3 is 14 amino acids. V dropped 0 bases and J dropped 2 bases, with 7 bases sitting between them.

This clonotype was seen more than once but under ten times. The V and J genes are TRBV11-2 and TRBJ2-5, with D unclear. CDR3 length: 12 amino acids. Trimming cost V 3 bases and J 6 bases, with 8 bases left between them. Germline values: CDR1 SGHAT, CDR2 FQNNGV. CDR3 region: CASSFTSKTQYF. Written as DNA, the CDR3 is TGTGCCAGCAGCTTCACATCGAAGACCCAGTACTTC.

This clonotype was observed a few times. The chain is built from TRBV7-9 and TRBJ2-5; TRBD1 agrees at 8 bases. The CDR3 runs to 14 residues. Germline assignment: CDR1 SEHNR and CDR2 FQNEAQ (reference sequence). V was clipped by 8 bases and J by 4 bases; unmatched bases: 9. In DNA, the CDR3 is TGTGCCAGCGCTGAGACAGGGGTAGGAGAGACCCAGTACTTC. Its protein is CASAETGVGETQYF.

Worth noting for this clonotype: Lacking the conserved final phenylalanine or tryptophan, this CDR3 likely reflects a read error. The chain links TRBV20-1 to TRBJ2-3, with 14 bases identical to TRBD2. CDR3 size: 15 residues. Germline assignment: CDR1 DFQATT and CDR2 SNEGSKA (reference sequence). The V and J ends lost 3 bases and 6 bases, in that order; junction bases with no gene match: 5. Here the CDR3 reads CSASWTSGRKDTQYL. The CDR3 DNA reads as TGCAGTGCTAGCTGGACTAGCGGGAGGAAGGATACGCAGTATCTT.

This clonotype has a count of ten or more. The rearrangement uses TRBV7-8 and TRBJ2-1; 8 bases are a match to TRBD2. The ends lost 5 bases at V and 5 bases at J; junction bases unmatched: 14. Germline V gene sequence: CDR1 SGHVS, CDR2 FQNEAQ. The CDR3 has 17 residues. The CDR3 nucleotides read TGTGCCAGCAGCCCGGCGCCCTGGCAGCGGGGGAACAATGAGCAGTTCTTC. Encoded protein: CASSPAPWQRGNNEQFF.

This clonotype occurred a few times. The chain carries TRBV12-3 or TRBV12-4 and TRBJ2-1; D is possibly TRBD1 (6 bases). This CDR3 comprises 17 residues. Trimming removed 2 bases at V and 0 bases at J, with 14 bases between. The CDR3 spells CASSLFGGQYSYNEQFF. CDR3 nucleotide sequence: TGTGCCAGCAGTTTATTCGGTGGACAGTACTCCTACAATGAGCAGTTCTTC.

This clonotype turned up a few times. The chain joins TRBV5-1 to TRBJ2-2; D possibly corresponds to TRBD1 (5 bases). Trimming stripped 0 bases from V and 5 bases from J, with 11 bases between. Per the germline V gene, CDR1 is SGHRS and CDR2 is YFSETQ. This CDR3 is 15 amino acids long. CDR3 region: CASSLAPGQTGELFF. CDR3 in DNA: TGCGCCAGCAGCTTGGCCCCAGGACAAACCGGGGAGCTGTTTTTT.

The V call is TRBV7-9, the J call TRBJ2-4; TRBD2 might be the D (7 bases). Germline CDR1 is SEHNR and CDR2 is FQNEAQ (reference sequence). The ends were cut back, 7 bases at V and 1 base at J, with 14 bases in the middle. The CDR3 covers 15 residues. CDR3 DNA sequence: TGTGCCAGCAACGTAGGGGGGGCCGCCAAAAACATTCAGTACTTC. Its protein is CASNVGGAAKNIQYF. Full variable domain (rest looked up from reference TRBV7-9 and TRBJ2-4): DTGVSQNPRHKITKRGQNVTFRCDPISEHNRLYWYRQTLGQGPEFLTYFQNEAQLEKSRLLSDRFSAERPKGSFSTLEIQRTEQGDSAMYLCASNVGGAAKNIQYFGAGTRLSVL.